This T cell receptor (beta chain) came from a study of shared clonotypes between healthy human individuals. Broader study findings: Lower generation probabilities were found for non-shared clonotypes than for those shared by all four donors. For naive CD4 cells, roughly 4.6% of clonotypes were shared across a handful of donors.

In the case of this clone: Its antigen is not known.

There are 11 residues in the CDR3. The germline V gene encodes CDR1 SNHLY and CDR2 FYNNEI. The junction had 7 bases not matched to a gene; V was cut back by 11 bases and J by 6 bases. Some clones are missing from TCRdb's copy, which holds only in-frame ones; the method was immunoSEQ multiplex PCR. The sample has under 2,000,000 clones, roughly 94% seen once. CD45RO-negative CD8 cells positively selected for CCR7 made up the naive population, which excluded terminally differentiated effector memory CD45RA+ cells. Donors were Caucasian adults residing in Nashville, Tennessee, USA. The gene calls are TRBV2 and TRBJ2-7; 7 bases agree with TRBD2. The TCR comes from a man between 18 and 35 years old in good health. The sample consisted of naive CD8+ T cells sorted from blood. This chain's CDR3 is CAWGGFGEQYF. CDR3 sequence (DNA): TGTGCCTGGGGAGGGTTTGGCGAGCAGTACTTC.